This T cell receptor beta chain originates from a study of CXCR3-negative and CXCR3-positive naive CD8 T cells. Study observations and caveats: The study found more hydrophobic TRB CDR3s in CXCR3-positive naive cells than in CXCR3-negative naive cells.

UMI-tagged TRB cDNA libraries were built via 5' RACE. Reprocessing the 5' RACE reads, TCRdb reports a single entry for every CDR3 protein and omits DNA. The sample shows thousands of distinct CDR3 sequences, and more than 2% sits with its ten largest clones. The sorter processed each CD8+ T cell subset in triplicate at some 330,000 cells apiece. As for this clonotype: As yet, its antigen is unknown.

The CDR3 contains 12 residues. Germline assignment: CDR1 MGHDK and CDR2 SYGVNS. The origin of this receptor is a human donor in good health. Some clones in this sample may be carry-over from other donors' samples. Sequenced input: naive CXCR3- CD8+ T cells from blood. As to subset: CD45RO-CCR7+CD27+CD95- naive CD8+ T cells lacking CXCR3 (TNR3-). The chain has TRBV25-1 and TRBJ2-1. CDR3 protein: CASSEAVGEQFF.